This T cell receptor (beta chain) was sequenced during a study of cytomegalovirus exposure and HLA in healthy donors. Study-wide points: The tendency of first-cohort TCR clusters to co-occur in the approximately 110 validation repertoires was identified by a subsequent analysis.

While the first cohort had 500 to 700 subjects, the donors belonged to the separate validation cohort of roughly 130 subjects. Clones were sequenced by immunoSEQ multiplex PCR, and TCRdb holds only the in-frame ones, with some missing. The table shows about 150,000 clones, with 85% to 90% occurring only once. About this clone itself: Its antigen is undetermined.

Material: PBMCs. The sequence came from a woman in her late teens or twenties in good health and CMV-seropositive.

CDR3 sequence reads: CASSLFGGQETQYF. DNA of the CDR3: TGTGCCAGCAGTTTATTCGGGGGGCAAGAGACCCAGTACTTC. V usage is TRBV27 and J usage is TRBJ2-5; 7 bases map to TRBD2. Germline V gives CDR1 MNHEY, CDR2 SMNVEV (reference sequence). CDR3 length equals 14 residues. J gave up 2 bases and V 1 base, and 1 base lay outside the gene matches.